These T cell receptor beta chains were read from a single sample in a study of patients and donors after allogeneic stem cell transplantation. TCRdb re-called the RT-PCR reads through MiXCR, storing one row per CDR3 protein. Counted here are hundreds of thousands of distinct CDR3 sequences, under 20% occurring once; the ten biggest clones make up 6.5% to 7.5%. The source material was blood, either unsorted or a sorted T cell fraction (not recorded which). Receptors originate from a human donor who was either an allogeneic HSCT recipient or a stem cell or donor lymphocyte infusion donor (not recorded which). It is not recorded whose cells these are; they may come from a transplant donor. Both conserved end residues are part of each CDR3. The D gene is left open where the match is weak. For some rows the clone size is stated as once, few or many, or as a class when expanded; others skip it.

CSARDNASGGRDTQYF	TGCAGTGCTAGAGATAATGCTAGCGGGGGTCGAGATACGCAGTATTTT	.	TRBV20-1	TRBJ2-3	TRBD2
CASSTGLQGYEQYF	TGTGCCAGTAGTACCGGCCTTCAGGGCTACGAGCAGTACTTC	few	TRBV19	TRBJ2-7	.
CASSPRGEYGNTIYF	TGTGCCAGCTCACCGAGAGGGGAGTACGGAAACACCATATATTTT	few	TRBV18	TRBJ1-3	.
CASSVGGLAGYTF	TGTGCCAGCAGTGTGGGGGGGCTGGCGGGCTACACCTTC	.	TRBV25-1	TRBJ1-2	.
CASSLVAGGYEQYF	TGTGCCAGCAGCTTAGTGGCAGGGGGCTACGAGCAGTACTTC	.	TRBV7-8	TRBJ2-7	TRBD1
CASSRQGIDEQFF	TGTGCCAGTAGTCGACAGGGAATAGATGAGCAGTTCTTC	.	TRBV19	TRBJ2-1	TRBD1
CASSLQGNGYTF	TGTGCCAGCAGCTTACAGGGGAATGGCTACACCTTC	few	TRBV7-9	TRBJ1-2	.
CASSQPGGYEQYF	TGTGCCAGCAGCCAACCAGGGGGGTACGAGCAGTACTTC	.	TRBV14	TRBJ2-7	.
CASSQTDEAFF	TGTGCCAGCAGCCAGACAGATGAAGCTTTCTTT	.	TRBV6-2/TRBV6-3	TRBJ1-1	.
CASSWTSEKVGETQYF	TGTGCCAGCAGCTGGACTAGCGAAAAAGTGGGAGAGACCCAGTACTTC	few	TRBV5-6	TRBJ2-5	TRBD2
CASSEGTGQNSALHF	TGTGCCAGCAGCGAAGGGACAGGACAAAATTCAGCCCTCCACTTT	.	TRBV9	TRBJ1-6	TRBD1
CASSTLAGRENEQFF	TGTGCCAGCAGCACATTAGCGGGGAGGGAGAATGAGCAGTTCTTC	few	TRBV6-1	TRBJ2-1	TRBD2
CASSLGGRVVTYNSPLHF	TGTGCCAGCAGCTTAGGGGGAAGGGTTGTCACCTATAATTCACCCCTCCACTTT	few	TRBV11-2	TRBJ1-6	.
CASSLGGTVLNEKLFF	TGTGCCAGCAGCTTAGGGGGGACAGTTTTAAATGAAAAACTGTTTTTT	.	TRBV7-8	TRBJ1-4	TRBD1
CASSLVAGGQQETQYF	TGTGCCAGCAGCTTGGTGGCGGGGGGCCAACAAGAGACCCAGTACTTC	few	TRBV5-5	TRBJ2-5	TRBD2
CASSRRTGANSPLHF	TGTGCCAGCAGCCGGAGGACAGGGGCTAATTCACCCCTCCACTTT	many	TRBV12-3/TRBV12-4	TRBJ1-6	TRBD1
CSALPGGNSYEQYF	TGCAGTGCCCTCCCGGGGGGTAACTCCTACGAGCAGTACTTC	.	TRBV20-1	TRBJ2-7	TRBD2
CASSQPGGLTSGRQETQYF	TGCGCCAGCAGCCAGCCCGGGGGTTTGACTAGCGGGAGGCAAGAGACCCAGTACTTC	many	TRBV4-1	TRBJ2-5	TRBD2
CASSWTGNGEQYF	TGTGCCAGCAGCTGGACAGGGAATGGGGAGCAGTACTTC	.	TRBV5-5	TRBJ2-7	TRBD1
CASEGAVGELFF	TGTGCCTCCGAGGGGGCCGTCGGGGAGCTGTTTTTT	many	TRBV6-5	TRBJ2-2	TRBD1
CASSGGGTGYYEQYF	TGTGCCAGCAGCGGGGGCGGGACAGGATACTACGAGCAGTACTTC	.	TRBV9	TRBJ2-7	TRBD1
CASSQDGGSNQPQHF	TGCGCCAGCAGCCAAGATGGGGGTTCCAATCAGCCCCAGCATTTT	few	TRBV4-3	TRBJ1-5	.
CASGLGLGKAEQYF	TGTGCTAGTGGTTTGGGACTAGGGAAGGCCGAGCAGTACTTC	few	TRBV12-5	TRBJ2-7	.
CASSSTGVVRYTF	TGTGCCAGCAGTTCCACAGGGGTAGTGCGCTACACCTTC	.	TRBV27	TRBJ1-2	TRBD1
CASIKGDYSNQPQHF	TGTGCCAGCATTAAAGGGGACTATAGCAATCAGCCCCAGCATTTT	.	TRBV6-1	TRBJ1-5	.
CAISEYGRSGYEQYF	TGTGCCATCAGTGAGTACGGGCGGTCCGGCTACGAGCAGTACTTC	.	TRBV10-3	TRBJ2-7	.
CASSPGHPYEQYF	TGTGCCAGCAGCCCGGGACATCCCTACGAGCAGTACTTC	.	TRBV11-3	TRBJ2-7	.
CASSQNRGEQFF	TGTGCCAGCAGCCAAAACAGGGGCGAGCAGTTCTTC	many	TRBV7-8	TRBJ2-1	TRBD1
CASSLKEATEAFF	TGTGCCAGCAGCTTAAAGGAGGCTACTGAAGCTTTCTTT	.	TRBV7-3	TRBJ1-1	.
CASRRQGIQYNEQFF	TGTGCCAGCAGGAGACAGGGGATACAGTACAATGAGCAGTTCTTC	few	TRBV7-9	TRBJ2-1	TRBD1
CAISEEGSYEQYF	TGTGCCATCAGTGAAGAGGGTTCCTACGAGCAGTACTTC	few	TRBV10-3	TRBJ2-7	.
CASSIVAGRETQYF	TGTGCCAGTAGTATAGTGGCAGGGCGGGAGACCCAGTACTTC	few	TRBV19	TRBJ2-5	.
CASSYPGSYEQYF	TGTGCCAGCAGTTACCCAGGCAGCTACGAGCAGTACTTC	many	TRBV6-5	TRBJ2-7	.
CASSPPGHPGELFF	TGTGCCAGCAGCCCCCCGGGGCACCCCGGGGAGCTGTTTTTT	few	TRBV7-3	TRBJ2-2	.
CASSQDLLAGGDEQFF	TGCGCCAGCAGCCAAGATTTACTAGCGGGGGGGGATGAGCAGTTCTTC	.	TRBV4-3	TRBJ2-1	TRBD2
CAITPFEGTEAFF	TGTGCCATCACCCCGTTTGAGGGCACTGAAGCTTTCTTT	.	TRBV10-3	TRBJ1-1	.
CATLRREETQYF	TGTGCCACCCTTAGGCGGGAGGAGACCCAGTACTTC	.	TRBV6-5	TRBJ2-5	TRBD2
CSVVLRGITNEKLFF	TGCAGCGTTGTGCTCAGGGGGATAACTAATGAAAAACTGTTTTTT	.	TRBV29-1	TRBJ1-4	TRBD1
CAWSVSNEQYF	TGTGCCTGGAGTGTCTCCAACGAGCAGTACTTC	.	TRBV30	TRBJ2-7	.
CASRGWGRDSYNEQFF	TGTGCCAGCAGGGGTTGGGGCAGGGACTCCTACAATGAGCAGTTCTTC	few	TRBV7-9	TRBJ2-1	.
CASSRASSYEQYF	TGTGCCAGCAGTCGTGCTAGCTCCTACGAGCAGTACTTC	.	TRBV2	TRBJ2-7	.
CSARRQGGLGMDEKLFF	TGCAGTGCTAGGAGACAGGGGGGTCTTGGTATGGATGAAAAACTGTTTTTT	.	TRBV20-1	TRBJ1-4	TRBD1
CASSQYAGRVDANTGELFF	TGTGCCAGCAGCCAATATGCAGGGAGGGTGGATGCGAACACCGGGGAGCTGTTTTTT	.	TRBV3-1	TRBJ2-2	TRBD2
CSVGRSVGTEAFF	TGCAGCGTTGGGAGGAGCGTCGGCACTGAAGCTTTCTTT	few	TRBV29-1	TRBJ1-1	.
CASREGRANYGYTF	TGTGCCAGCAGAGAAGGACGGGCTAACTATGGCTACACCTTC	.	TRBV5-5	TRBJ1-2	.
CSVAPQGAVTGELFF	TGCAGCGTCGCCCCCCAGGGGGCAGTCACCGGGGAGCTGTTTTTT	few	TRBV29-1	TRBJ2-2	TRBD1